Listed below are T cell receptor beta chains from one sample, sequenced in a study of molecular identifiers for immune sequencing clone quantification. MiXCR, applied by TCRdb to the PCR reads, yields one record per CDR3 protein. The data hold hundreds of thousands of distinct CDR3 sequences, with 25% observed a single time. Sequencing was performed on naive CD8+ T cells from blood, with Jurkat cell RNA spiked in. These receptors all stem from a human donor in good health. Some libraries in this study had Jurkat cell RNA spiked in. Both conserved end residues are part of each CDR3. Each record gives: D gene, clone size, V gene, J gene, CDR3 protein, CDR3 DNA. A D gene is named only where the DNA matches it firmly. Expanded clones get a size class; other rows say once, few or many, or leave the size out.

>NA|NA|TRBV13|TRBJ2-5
CASSLEETQETQYF
TGTGCCAGCAGCTTAGAGGAGACCCAAGAGACCCAGTACTTC
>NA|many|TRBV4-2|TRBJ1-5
CASSQERGTPNQPQHF
TGTGCCAGCAGCCAAGAGAGGGGGACTCCAAATCAGCCCCAGCATTTT
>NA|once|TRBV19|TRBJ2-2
CASRTLAGELLF
TGTGCCAGTAGGACACTGGCCGGGGAGCTGCTTTTT
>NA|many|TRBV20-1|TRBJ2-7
CSARDYPGHEQYF
TGCAGTGCTAGAGATTACCCAGGGCACGAGCAGTACTTC
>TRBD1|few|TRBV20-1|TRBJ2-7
CSARNRDRGTTTYEQYF
TGCAGTGCTAGAAACCGGGACAGGGGGACAACTACCTACGAGCAGTACTTC
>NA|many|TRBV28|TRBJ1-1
CASTHRVWGEAFF
TGTGCCAGCACCCACAGGGTTTGGGGTGAAGCTTTCTTT
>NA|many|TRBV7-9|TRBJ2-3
CASSPSNGGGIDTQYF
TGTGCCAGCAGCCCCAGTAACGGGGGTGGTATAGATACGCAGTATTTT
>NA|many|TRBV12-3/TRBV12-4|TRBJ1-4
CASTPGPGGEKLFF
TGTGCCAGCACCCCCGGGCCCGGGGGTGAAAAACTGTTTTTT
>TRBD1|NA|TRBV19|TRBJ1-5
CASRGPYSNQPQHF
TGTGCCAGCAGGGGGCCCTATAGCAATCAGCCCCAGCATTTT
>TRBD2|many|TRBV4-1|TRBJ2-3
CASSQLAGGPRAQYF
TGCGCCAGCAGCCAATTAGCGGGGGGGCCTCGTGCGCAGTATTTT
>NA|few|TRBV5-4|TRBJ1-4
CASTDSTNEKLFF
TGTGCCAGCACCGACAGCACCAATGAAAAACTGTTTTTT
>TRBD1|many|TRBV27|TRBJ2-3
CASSPFTGGTDTQYF
TGTGCCAGCAGCCCATTTACAGGGGGCACAGATACGCAGTATTTT
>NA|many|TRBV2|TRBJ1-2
CASSEYGSYGYTF
TGTGCCAGCAGTGAATACGGCAGCTATGGCTACACCTTC
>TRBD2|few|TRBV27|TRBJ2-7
CASSLKAGGWSYEQYF
TGTGCCAGCAGTCTTAAAGCGGGGGGTTGGTCCTACGAGCAGTACTTC
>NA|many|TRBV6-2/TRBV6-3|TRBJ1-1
CASSYWAVNTEAFF
TGTGCCAGCAGTTACTGGGCAGTGAACACTGAAGCTTTCTTT